A selection of T cell receptor beta chains follows, all from one sample in a study of shared clonotypes between healthy human individuals. Profiling relied on immunoSEQ multiplex PCR, and the TCRdb table lists in-frame clones only, not all of them. The sample includes more than 1.2 million clones, around 98.5% of them seen just once. Sequencing was carried out using naive CD4+ T cells sorted from blood. Receptor source: a man aged 30 to 39 in good health. Both conserved end residues are part of each CDR3. A D gene is named only where the DNA matches it firmly. Only part of the rows carry a size: once, few, many, or a class if the clone is expanded.

d_call j_call v_call clone_size cdr3_aa cdr3_nt
TRBD1 TRBJ1-5 TRBV7-3 . CAMLDGRRSGQGFNSNQPQHF TGTGCCATGTTGGATGGGCGCCGTTCGGGACAGGGGTTTAATAGCAATCAGCCCCAGCATTTT
. TRBJ2-1 TRBV19 . CASSWLDSGGEQFF TGTGCCAGTAGTTGGTTGGACTCGGGCGGTGAGCAGTTCTTC
TRBD1 TRBJ2-3 TRBV5-6 once CASSWDRGGGDTQYF TGTGCCAGCAGCTGGGACAGGGGCGGCGGGGATACGCAGTATTTT
TRBD1 TRBJ2-2 TRBV18 . CASSPRGTGYTGELFF TGTGCCAGCTCACCACGGGGGACAGGGTACACCGGGGAGCTGTTTTTT
. TRBJ2-2 TRBV14 . CASSQSRGGELFF TGTGCCAGCAGCCAATCCCGCGGGGGGGAGCTGTTTTTT
. TRBJ2-5 TRBV27 . CASSLYPRSGTSGETQYF TGTGCCAGCAGTTTATACCCAAGGTCGGGGACGAGTGGGGAGACCCAGTACTTC
. TRBJ2-5 TRBV28 . CASSPSGQETQYF TGTGCCAGCAGTCCAAGCGGCCAAGAGACCCAGTACTTC
. TRBJ1-5 TRBV30 once CAWGYEGRFGQPQHF TGTGCCTGGGGATACGAGGGGAGGTTCGGCCAGCCCCAGCATTTT
TRBD2 TRBJ2-1 TRBV9 . CASSERGRASLNEQFF TGTGCCAGCAGCGAACGCGGGAGGGCGTCCCTCAATGAGCAGTTCTTC
. TRBJ2-3 TRBV18 once CASSRSQRPDTQYF TGTGCCAGCTCAAGGAGCCAGCGACCAGATACGCAGTATTTT
. TRBJ1-2 TRBV30 . CACSDSGYTF TGTGCCTGCTCTGACTCAGGCTACACCTTC
TRBD1 TRBJ1-2 TRBV27 . CASSFRTGIGYTF TGTGCCAGCAGTTTTCGGACAGGGATTGGCTACACCTTC
TRBD1 TRBJ1-5 TRBV6-5 . CASSYKGQGNQPQHF TGTGCCAGCAGTTACAAAGGACAGGGAAATCAGCCCCAGCATTTT
. TRBJ2-7 TRBV30 . CAWSRTNEQYF TGTGCCTGGAGTAGGACAAACGAGCAGTACTTC
. TRBJ2-3 TRBV19 . CASAVGGTDTQYF TGTGCCAGTGCGGTGGGGGGCACAGATACGCAGTATTTT
. TRBJ2-7 TRBV28 . CASSFSFSEQYF TGTGCCAGCAGTTTTTCATTCTCCGAGCAGTACTTC
TRBD1 TRBJ2-3 TRBV5-8 . CASSLRTGGADTQYF TGTGCCAGCAGCTTGAGGACAGGGGGTGCAGATACGCAGTATTTT
. TRBJ1-1 TRBV18 . CASSPLLSMNTEAFF TGTGCCAGCTCACCACTACTCAGTATGAACACTGAAGCTTTCTTT
TRBD1 TRBJ2-2 TRBV7-2 . CASSWDRGAEELFF TGTGCCAGCAGCTGGGACAGGGGGGCCGAGGAGCTGTTTTTT
TRBD1 TRBJ2-1 TRBV6-1 . CASSQGQYYNEQFF TGTGCCAGCAGCCAGGGACAGTACTACAATGAGCAGTTCTTC
TRBD1 TRBJ2-7 TRBV7-8 . CASDRDGEQYF TGTGCCAGCGACAGGGACGGGGAGCAGTACTTC
. TRBJ1-5 TRBV19 once CASTSRGFYSNQPQHF TGTGCCAGTACCTCCCGCGGGTTTTATAGCAATCAGCCCCAGCATTTT
. TRBJ1-1 TRBV28 . CASSSPFGIKAFF TGTGCCAGCAGTTCCCCCTTCGGTATCAAAGCTTTCTTT
. TRBJ1-5 TRBV11-2 . CASSLIFLGQVSNQPQHF TGTGCCAGCAGCTTAATCTTCCTGGGACAAGTTAGCAATCAGCCCCAGCATTTT
. TRBJ2-5 TRBV18 once CASSPTLETQYF TGTGCCAGCTCACCAACCCTGGAGACCCAGTACTTC
. TRBJ2-3 TRBV7-7 . CASSLALTDTQYF TGTGCCAGCAGCTTAGCGTTGACAGATACGCAGTATTTT
. TRBJ2-6 TRBV18 once CASSPGRTEPFSGANVLTF TGTGCCAGCTCACCAGGACGAACAGAACCCTTCTCTGGGGCCAACGTCCTGACTTTC
. TRBJ2-2 TRBV9 . CASSVGSGADGELFF TGTGCCAGCAGCGTAGGGTCGGGAGCGGACGGGGAGCTGTTTTTT
. TRBJ1-3 TRBV13 . CASSGSSAIYF TGTGCCAGCAGCGGTTCCTCGGCCATATATTTT
TRBD1 TRBJ2-3 TRBV7-6 . CASSLATGGTDTQYF TGTGCCAGCAGCTTAGCGACAGGGGGTACAGATACGCAGTATTTT
. TRBJ2-3 TRBV11-2 . CASNPPVRELSDTQYF TGTGCCAGCAACCCCCCGGTACGGGAGCTTTCAGATACGCAGTATTTT
. TRBJ1-1 TRBV7-9 . CASSSEAFF TGTGCCAGCAGCTCCGAGGCTTTCTTT
. TRBJ1-1 TRBV9 . CASSVMGNTEAFF TGTGCCAGCAGCGTTATGGGGAACACTGAAGCTTTCTTT
. TRBJ2-1 TRBV29-1 . CSVANGQNNEQFF TGCAGCGTCGCGAACGGACAGAACAATGAGCAGTTCTTC
TRBD2 TRBJ2-1 TRBV6-5 once CASSYSIAGVYNEQFF TGTGCCAGCAGTTACTCAATAGCGGGAGTCTACAATGAGCAGTTCTTC
. TRBJ1-1 TRBV5-5 . CASIPGQMNTEAFF TGTGCCAGCATCCCGGGACAAATGAACACTGAAGCTTTCTTT
. TRBJ2-5 TRBV5-4 . CASSALGPETQYF TGTGCCAGCAGCGCCTTAGGGCCGGAGACCCAGTACTTC
. TRBJ1-1 TRBV19 . CASSIDLATMNTEAFF TGTGCCAGTAGTATAGATCTAGCCACCATGAACACTGAAGCTTTCTTT
. TRBJ2-5 TRBV7-9 once CASSPGRGETQYF TGTGCCAGCAGCCCGGGACGGGGGGAGACCCAGTACTTC